There are a few counts of the clone carrying this T cell receptor beta chain. CDR3 length equals 14 residues. The ends lost 5 bases at V and 4 bases at J; junction bases unmatched: 5. Germline assignment: CDR1 SNHLY and CDR2 FYNNEI. Primers included in the PCR were 60 Vbeta and 13 Jbeta primers. The protocol was immunoSEQ multiplex PCR, while the TCRdb copy is restricted to in-frame clones and leaves out a portion. The repertoire holds around 63,000 clones, with about three quarters as singletons. These data are taken from a study of cytomegalovirus exposure and HLA in healthy donors. The sequenced sample was PBMCs. The chain uses TRBV2 and TRBJ1-1; 9 bases map to TRBD1. The receptor was derived from a man in his forties in good health and CMV-seronegative. The CDR3 DNA follows: TGTGCCAGCAGTCTCCGGGACAGGGCCACTGAAGCTTTCTTT. Its protein product is CASSLRDRATEAFF.